A selection of T cell receptor beta chains follows, all from one sample in a study of siplizumab effects on memory and regulatory T cells. Method: immunoSEQ multiplex PCR; TCRdb's copy keeps in-frame clones and lacks some. The table lists 90,000 to 95,000 clones, around 97% of them singletons, with under 0.04% in the top ten. Source material: naive CD4+ T cells sorted from blood. These receptors were collected from a human donor in good health. The CDR3 runs from the conserved cysteine through the conserved F or W.

v_gene | CDR3aa
TRBV18 | CASSPGTGSGPNVGTDTQYF
TRBV9 | CASSAHNSNQPQHF
TRBV19 | CATSDRGTVTGELFF
TRBV6-5 | CASSQTAYGLFF
TRBV7-2 | CASSRDRVGNQPQHF
TRBV7-2 | CASSLIADTQYF
TRBV2 | CASSKGLGSTDTQYF
TRBV29-1 | CSVAKGNTEAFF
TRBV29-1 | CSVEETGYEQYF
TRBV28 | CASSFGTSYSPLHF
TRBV2 | CASSEKPTVATNEKLFF
TRBV5-5 | CASSSRGQFTDTQYF